These T cell receptor beta chains were read from a single sample in a study of shared clonotypes between healthy human individuals. TCRdb's table, derived via immunoSEQ multiplex PCR, lists solely in-frame clones and lacks some. The sample carries under 850,000 clones, roughly 72% recorded once. Sequenced material: memory CD4+ T cells sorted from blood. The receptors were gathered from a woman in her 30s in good health. Both conserved end residues are part of each CDR3. A D gene is named only where the DNA matches it firmly. Expanded clones get a size class; other rows say once, few or many, or leave the size out.

abundance	v_gene	d_gene	j_gene	CDR3nt	CDR3aa
.	TRBV18	.	TRBJ2-7	TGTGCCAGCTCCCAAGAGACTAGTAGGGAGCAGTACTTC	CASSQETSREQYF
.	TRBV2	.	TRBJ2-7	TGTGCCAGCAGTCACGCCCTCGCGGCAGGGTTGGACGAGCAGTACTTC	CASSHALAAGLDEQYF
once	TRBV11-2	.	TRBJ1-5	TGTGCCAGCAGCTTAGGACAGGAAGATCCCCAGCATTTT	CASSLGQEDPQHF
.	TRBV6-6	.	TRBJ2-1	TGTGCCAGCAGTTCCCCTCGGGCTCGCGTCTCTGAGCAGTTCTTC	CASSSPRARVSEQFF
.	TRBV7-9	.	TRBJ2-1	TGTGCCAGCAGCTTAGTGGGGCCCGGCAATGAGCAGTTCTTC	CASSLVGPGNEQFF
.	TRBV2	.	TRBJ1-3	TGTGCCAGCTCGGGGCAGTCAGTAGGAGGAAACACCATATATTTT	CASSGQSVGGNTIYF
.	TRBV2	.	TRBJ2-3	TGTGCCAGTCGTCCGTTCATGATAGATACGCAGTATTTT	CASRPFMIDTQYF
.	TRBV5-4	TRBD2	TRBJ2-3	TGTGCCAGCAGCCCCCGGGGGGTGAGGGCAGATACGCAGTATTTT	CASSPRGVRADTQYF
few	TRBV5-6	.	TRBJ1-2	TGTGCCAGCAGCTACCAGGGGAACTATGGCTACACCTTC	CASSYQGNYGYTF
.	TRBV10-1	TRBD2	TRBJ2-3	TGCGCCAGCAGTCGGAGCGGGAGGGACACAGATACGCAGTATTTT	CASSRSGRDTDTQYF
.	TRBV28	TRBD2	TRBJ2-1	TGTGCCAGCTGGAGTAGCGGGAGACCTGAGCAGTTCTTC	CASWSSGRPEQFF
.	TRBV4-1	TRBD1	TRBJ2-1	TGCGCCAGCAGCCAAGATAAGGGGGCGAAAGGCAATGAGCAGTTCTTC	CASSQDKGAKGNEQFF
.	TRBV11-2	.	TRBJ2-5	TGTGCCAGCGGGCATGGATATGAGACCCAGTACTTC	CASGHGYETQYF
few	TRBV6-1	.	TRBJ1-2	TGTGCCAGCAGCGGCCCGGAGATACGAAACTATGGCTACACCTTC	CASSGPEIRNYGYTF
.	TRBV4-2	.	TRBJ2-7	TGTGCCAGCAGCTTCCGCCCCTCCGGGGGTGGCGAGCAGTACTTC	CASSFRPSGGGEQYF
.	TRBV27	TRBD2	TRBJ2-7	TGTGCCAGCAGGCCTCCGGGACTAGCGGGAGTTGTTCACGAGCAGTACTTC	CASRPPGLAGVVHEQYF
few	TRBV28	.	TRBJ1-2	TGTGCCAGCAGTTTACGGAGGGGGTATGGCTACACCTTC	CASSLRRGYGYTF
few	TRBV4-2	TRBD1	TRBJ2-3	TGTGCCAGCAGCCCACAGGGGGCCGCTAGCACAGATACGCAGTATTTT	CASSPQGAASTDTQYF
.	TRBV18	.	TRBJ1-4	TGTGCCAGCTCTAACGGGATGAATGAAAAACTGTTTTTT	CASSNGMNEKLFF
few	TRBV1	.	TRBJ2-7	TGCACCAGCAGCCAAGGGACAGGGTTTAGCTACGAGCAGTACTTC	CTSSQGTGFSYEQYF
.	TRBV11-1	.	TRBJ1-2	TGTGCCAGCAGCTTGGGTAGGACAGACTATGGCTACACCTTC	CASSLGRTDYGYTF
.	TRBV27	TRBD1	TRBJ1-6	TGTGCCAGCAGTAAATCGCGGACAGGGGGGAATTCACCCCTCCACTTT	CASSKSRTGGNSPLHF
.	TRBV18	.	TRBJ2-7	TGTGCCAGCTCACCACTTAGCTCCTACGAGCAGTACTTC	CASSPLSSYEQYF
few	TRBV6-5	TRBD2	TRBJ2-5	TGTGCCAGCAGTTACGGCGGGAGTGGGCAAGAGACCCAGTACTTC	CASSYGGSGQETQYF
few	TRBV28	.	TRBJ1-2	TGTGCCAGCAGTTTACCGGGTCCCACTAACTATGGCTACACCTTC	CASSLPGPTNYGYTF
.	TRBV27	TRBD2	TRBJ2-7	TGTGCCAGCAGTTTACGCCCCCCCCTGCGGGAGGGAACCTACGAGCAGTACTTC	CASSLRPPLREGTYEQYF
.	TRBV7-9	.	TRBJ2-5	TGTGCCAGCAGCTCGGATGGGGCCGGGACCCAGTACTTC	CASSSDGAGTQYF
.	TRBV27	TRBD1	TRBJ1-5	TGTGCCAGCAGTCGAGTACAGGGGAACAATCAGCCCCAGCATTTT	CASSRVQGNNQPQHF
few	TRBV28	.	TRBJ1-6	TGTGCCACCCGGGGGAATTCACCCCTCCACTTT	CATRGNSPLHF
once	TRBV28	TRBD2	TRBJ2-5	TGTGCCAGCAGCTCAACCGGGGGGAGGCAAGAGACCCAGTACTTC	CASSSTGGRQETQYF
.	TRBV27	TRBD2	TRBJ2-1	TGTGCCAGCCGCCCGGGACTAGCGGGAGTTGCGTATCGGGATGAGCAGTTCTTC	CASRPGLAGVAYRDEQFF
.	TRBV19	TRBD1	TRBJ1-1	TGTGCCAGTAGTCGCGGGACAGAATTGAACACTGAAGCTTTCTTT	CASSRGTELNTEAFF
.	TRBV5-4	.	TRBJ2-1	TGTGCCAGCAGCTTGGGTTCAGGGCCTAGAGAGCAGTTCTTC	CASSLGSGPREQFF
.	TRBV6-6	TRBD1	TRBJ2-5	TGTGCCAGCAGTTACTCATTTGGACAGGGGGTTGTGACCCAGTACTTC	CASSYSFGQGVVTQYF
.	TRBV7-8	.	TRBJ2-5	TGTGCCAGCAGCTTAGCGCGGAAGGTGCTCGGCCAAGAGACCCAGTACTTC	CASSLARKVLGQETQYF
.	TRBV25-1	.	TRBJ2-7	TGTGCCAGCAGTGAAAACGGTCCAGAGGTCTCCTACGAGCAGTACTTC	CASSENGPEVSYEQYF
.	TRBV4-2	TRBD1	TRBJ2-7	TGTGCCAGCAGCCAAGATATGGGACAGACCTACGAGCAGTACTTC	CASSQDMGQTYEQYF
.	TRBV5-4	.	TRBJ2-6	TGTGCCAGCAGCTTACCCCGATATCGGGACTCTGGGGCCAACGTCCTGACTTTC	CASSLPRYRDSGANVLTF
many	TRBV5-6	.	TRBJ1-4	TGTGCCAGCAGCTTGTTCGGCGCAGGACGGACTAATGAAAAACTGTTTTTT	CASSLFGAGRTNEKLFF
.	TRBV6-5	.	TRBJ1-1	TGTGCCAGCAGTTACTCGTTGGAGGTCGAAGCTTTCTTT	CASSYSLEVEAFF
.	TRBV5-1	.	TRBJ2-7	TGCGCCAGCCGATCGGTGACTGACGCCTACGAGCAGTACTTC	CASRSVTDAYEQYF
.	TRBV18	TRBD2	TRBJ2-7	TGTGCCAGCTCACCGGGGCGGGAGGGCTACGAGCAGTACTTC	CASSPGREGYEQYF
.	TRBV25-1	.	TRBJ1-5	TGTGCCAGCAGTGAATTTGATCAGCCCCAGCATTTT	CASSEFDQPQHF
few	TRBV28	.	TRBJ1-5	TGTGCCAGCATCCAGTCTTACAAACAAAGCAATCAGCCCCAGCATTTT	CASIQSYKQSNQPQHF
.	TRBV10-3	.	TRBJ2-3	TGTGCCATCAAGCGGGCTCCGGAAGATACGCAGTATTTT	CAIKRAPEDTQYF
.	TRBV27	.	TRBJ1-5	TGTGCCAGCAGTTTAAGGCGCACAGCAGATCAGCCCCAGCATTTT	CASSLRRTADQPQHF
.	TRBV11-2	.	TRBJ1-6	TGTGCCAGCAGCCGGACGTCCCCGAATTCACCCCTCCACTTT	CASSRTSPNSPLHF
.	TRBV19	.	TRBJ1-1	TGTGCCAGTAGTATGTCGGGACTTCGGGACACTGAAGCTTTCTTT	CASSMSGLRDTEAFF
.	TRBV11-3	.	TRBJ1-1	TGTGCCAGCAGCTTACGGGCCGAAGAAGCTTTCTTT	CASSLRAEEAFF
.	TRBV7-2	.	TRBJ2-1	TGTGCCAGCAGTCGTCTGGGATACAATGAGCAGTTCTTC	CASSRLGYNEQFF
.	TRBV28	TRBD1	TRBJ2-1	TGTGCCAGCAGGAGAGCAGGGGGCCTAGCGCTCCCTGGCAATGAGCAGTTCTTC	CASRRAGGLALPGNEQFF
.	TRBV18	.	TRBJ2-2	TGTGCCAGCTCACCGGTTGCAGCGAGGGGAGACACCGGGGAGCTGTTTTTT	CASSPVAARGDTGELFF
few	TRBV11-2	.	TRBJ1-1	TGTGCCAGCAGCCATACGAACACTGAAGCTTTCTTT	CASSHTNTEAFF
.	TRBV19	TRBD2	TRBJ2-7	TGTGCTACTCGGATATCTGGACTAGCGGGGGTCTACGAGCAGTACTTC	CATRISGLAGVYEQYF
once	TRBV19	TRBD2	TRBJ2-5	TGTGCCAGTAGTGCACTAGCGGGGAACCAAGAGACCCAGTACTTC	CASSALAGNQETQYF
once	TRBV28	.	TRBJ2-7	TGTGCCAGCCGAACGACGGTTACCTACGAGCAGTACTTC	CASRTTVTYEQYF
.	TRBV28	.	TRBJ2-5	TGTGCCAGCAGTTTATTCCCAGGAGAGACCCAGTACTTC	CASSLFPGETQYF
once	TRBV27	.	TRBJ1-5	TGTGCCAGCAGTTTAACAGCTCATCAGCCCCAGCATTTT	CASSLTAHQPQHF
.	TRBV4-1	.	TRBJ1-4	TGCGCCAGCAACCCACGGCCGGGGGGGGATGAAAAACTGTTTTTT	CASNPRPGGDEKLFF